These T cell receptor beta chains were read from a single sample in a study of blood T cell repertoires in COVID-19. The data were produced by immunoSEQ multiplex PCR, yet TCRdb's version contains in-frame clones alone and is incomplete. The sample holds 200,000 or so clones, about 90% seen once. Sample: PBMCs or T cells enriched from blood (not recorded which). These receptors all stem from a man aged 25-40 years who had recovered from COVID-19. Both conserved end residues are part of each CDR3. A clone size is listed for some rows: how often the clone was seen (once, few, many), or a class if it is expanded.

V: TRBV10-3; size: NA; J: TRBJ2-2; CDR3: CAISEGRDVINTGELFF
V: TRBV12-3/TRBV12-4; size: NA; J: TRBJ1-1; CDR3: CASSFGPPEAFF
V: TRBV5-1; size: few; J: TRBJ2-5; CDR3: CASSLGGGQETQYF
V: TRBV5-6; size: NA; J: TRBJ2-7; CDR3: CASSSREGARYEQYF
V: TRBV6-6; size: NA; J: TRBJ2-7; CDR3: CASSRQQGRRNSYEQYF
V: TRBV7-8; size: once; J: TRBJ1-1; CDR3: CASSRTSGGGTEAFF
V: TRBV30; size: NA; J: TRBJ2-7; CDR3: CAWSPTSLHEEQYF
V: TRBV3-1/TRBV3-2; size: NA; J: TRBJ1-2; CDR3: CASSQTAGFYGYTF
V: TRBV27; size: once; J: TRBJ2-1; CDR3: CASRDHKAVTLWGQVRNEQFF
V: TRBV5-1; size: NA; J: TRBJ1-1; CDR3: CASSPDSLTEAFF
V: TRBV21-1; size: NA; J: TRBJ2-6; CDR3: CASSHGMSGQGGRSGANVLTF
V: TRBV10-3; size: NA; J: TRBJ2-2; CDR3: CAITDGVLGELFF
V: TRBV28; size: once; J: TRBJ1-1; CDR3: CASSPPGVNTEAFF
V: TRBV7-9; size: once; J: TRBJ2-1; CDR3: CASSLVTGTSGRSYNEQFF
V: TRBV19; size: NA; J: TRBJ2-5; CDR3: CASSSGRGETQYF
V: TRBV6-6; size: NA; J: TRBJ2-7; CDR3: CASSPRPGTPSAYEQYF
V: TRBV5-1; size: NA; J: TRBJ2-1; CDR3: CASSLGYGAGGRNNEQFF
V: TRBV2; size: NA; J: TRBJ1-4; CDR3: CASNPGEKLFF
V: TRBV7-2; size: NA; J: TRBJ2-1; CDR3: CASSIVAGGQDEQFF
V: TRBV6-5; size: NA; J: TRBJ2-7; CDR3: CASSPQSSYEQYF
V: TRBV6-5; size: once; J: TRBJ1-1; CDR3: CASSFHRGPNTEAFF
V: TRBV19; size: NA; J: TRBJ1-5; CDR3: CATSLQGKQPQHF
V: TRBV19; size: NA; J: TRBJ2-1; CDR3: CASRMAGGNNEQFF
V: TRBV30; size: NA; J: TRBJ1-2; CDR3: CAWSSALRGGYTF
V: TRBV27; size: NA; J: TRBJ2-5; CDR3: CASQLTFLHQETQYF
V: TRBV5-4; size: NA; J: TRBJ2-3; CDR3: CASSSLGERGIDTQYF
V: TRBV19; size: NA; J: TRBJ1-2; CDR3: CASRPGTGFNYGYTF
V: TRBV14; size: NA; J: TRBJ1-2; CDR3: CASSQDRTGGYTF
V: TRBV19; size: NA; J: TRBJ2-5; CDR3: CASSATGMWETQYF
V: TRBV4-1; size: NA; J: TRBJ2-1; CDR3: CASSQESVRDSYNEQFF
V: TRBV10-2; size: NA; J: TRBJ1-2; CDR3: CAVLRDYGYTF
V: TRBV4-1; size: NA; J: TRBJ1-4; CDR3: CASSQGLLDEKLFF
V: TRBV10-3; size: NA; J: TRBJ2-2; CDR3: CAISESRGTNTGELFF
V: TRBV7-9; size: NA; J: TRBJ2-3; CDR3: CASSYSSFGTDTQYF
V: TRBV6-5; size: NA; J: TRBJ2-3; CDR3: CASRSPGVVDTQYF
V: TRBV4-2; size: NA; J: TRBJ2-2; CDR3: CASSPIGAGELFF
V: TRBV5-1; size: NA; J: TRBJ2-7; CDR3: CASSFPGNEQYF
V: TRBV28; size: once; J: TRBJ1-2; CDR3: CASTQTGALRGYTF
V: TRBV27; size: NA; J: TRBJ2-4; CDR3: CASRGRAKNIQYF
V: TRBV10-2; size: NA; J: TRBJ2-4; CDR3: CASSEAGAMGGNIQYF
V: TRBV7-2; size: NA; J: TRBJ2-7; CDR3: CASSLAKWSSYEQYF
V: TRBV7-3; size: NA; J: TRBJ1-2; CDR3: CASSLNPRGSERGYTF
V: TRBV4-3; size: NA; J: TRBJ1-2; CDR3: CASSQAPQLRQYGYTF
V: TRBV25-1; size: few; J: TRBJ2-7; CDR3: CASSLLKAGGTTYEQYF
V: TRBV9; size: NA; J: TRBJ1-1; CDR3: CASSQGGNTEAFF
V: TRBV19; size: NA; J: TRBJ2-2; CDR3: CASSIGGRDTGELFF
V: TRBV5-5; size: NA; J: TRBJ1-5; CDR3: CASSFLGNSNQPQHF
V: TRBV6-5; size: NA; J: TRBJ1-2; CDR3: CASSLVEAASFYGYTF
V: TRBV6-5; size: NA; J: TRBJ1-3; CDR3: CASQKGAVGDTIYF